This TCR beta chain originates from a study of blood T cell repertoires in COVID-19. In the study overall: From T cells, B-cell-depleted T cells, or PBMCs came the material, which was cDNA or gDNA.

Methods used by the authors: Using reference gene primer amplification, nucleated cell counts were estimated. Some clones are missing from TCRdb's copy, which holds only in-frame ones; the method was immunoSEQ multiplex PCR. D and trimming were read from the DNA, whereas the V and J calls and clone size are those reported in that table. The profile covers about 300,000 clones, with about 87% appearing a single time and approximately 6.5% taken by the ten largest. The CDR3 runs to 15 residues. The V end lost 6 bases, the J end lost 4 bases, and 16 bases lay between the germline ends. Germline-derived CDR1 and CDR2 are MNHEY and SMNVEV (reference sequence).

The V and J genes are TRBV27 and TRBJ2-1, with D tentatively TRBD2 (6 bases). The sequence was obtained from a woman aged 50 to 60 with COVID-19, enrolled during active disease. The source material was peripheral blood. The CDR3, as DNA: TGTGCCAGCAGATCCGGGACTCGACTTTACAATGAGCAGTTCTTC. It specifies CASRSGTRLYNEQFF.